This T cell receptor beta chain came from a study of T cell responses to AZD1222 COVID-19 vaccine (dated by TCRdb to the early 2020s). Regarding the research as a whole: Because spike-specific TCR depth and breadth did not differ between the two schedules, AZD1222 recipients who got a second dose at roughly 4 weeks were pooled with those who got a second dose at roughly 12 weeks. Trial participants were enrolled by age into 18-55, 56-69 and 70-plus year subgroups, with about 150, 27 and 61 TCR-sequenced participants respectively. TCR sequencing was performed for about 250 trial participants, of whom some 200 were given two doses of AZD1222 and around 25 were given two doses of MenACWY control vaccine. Findings and caveats that apply to the study as a whole: The whole spike protein was spanned by vaccine-associated CD4 TCRs, and dominant responses were seen in regions 160-218 and 743-854. A significant rise in spike-specific TCR breadth and depth was observed after two AZD1222 doses relative to day 0 and relative to MenACWY recipients. Only six AZD1222 recipients were SARS-CoV-2 seropositive at baseline, limiting conclusions about previously exposed vaccinees. Because no samples from the day 14 peak response were available, repertoires could be characterized only after the peak T cell response. The 56-69-year group was small, and its depth increase did not reach significance, likely because of low power. Participants were mostly white British, with more females than males. The authors suggested clonal diversity may have been underestimated. Epitopes outside the regions mutated in the B.1.351 and B.1.1.7 variants were reportedly recognized by nearly half of the unique spike-specific TCRs.

From cysteine to phenylalanine, the CDR3 is 14 amino acids long. Here the CDR3 DNA is all that survives: 42 bases in frame from base 1. Trimming removed 1 base from V and 4 bases from J, leaving 10 bases between the germline ends. CDR1 and CDR2, looked up from the germline V gene, are SGHVS and FQNEAQ. This specimen's time point label, per the study, means: baseline before first vaccination. Samples from vaccinated people were obtained from the UK trials COV001 and COV002, which included a single-blind randomized controlled phase 2/3 trial of AZD1222 (ChAdOx1 nCoV-19) in healthy adults. For TCRbeta chain sequencing, PBMC samples were collected from trial participants at day 0 and at day 28 after the second dose. Remarks on this clone: Its binding antigen is unknown. Base qualities were left out, and no much larger clone turns up one base away.

The CDR3 regions of human TCRbeta chains were analyzed by immunosequencing. The study's own analysis went as follows. TCRs in the repertoires were matched against a reference library of SARS-CoV-2-specific TCRs that had been generated with the MIRA antigen-specificity platform. Breadth was defined as the fraction of unique TCRs that were SARS-CoV-2-associated. Depth was defined as the fraction of total T cells that were SARS-CoV-2-associated. Using the MIRA data, each spike-specific TCR was assigned both to the spike region to which the TCR was reactive and to a CD4 or CD8 class. Log10-transformed breadth and depth values were compared by one-way ANOVA with Sidak's multiple comparisons tests. TCRdb took over this immuneACCESS table, retaining in-frame rearrangements with V and J assigned. Such tables are incomplete; in checked studies, under half of the missing clones stem from an unresolved V gene, and the remainder is unexplained. Clone size and the V and J calls come from that table; the DNA yielded D and trimming. For this sample there are 140,000 to 150,000 clones; over 75% appear just once. Of the sample, over 7% is held by the ten largest clones.

The chain employs TRBV7-8 and TRBJ1-1, with a weak D call of TRBD1 (6 bases match). This receptor was obtained from an adult in good health. The starting material was peripheral blood, obtained on day 0 of AZD1222 vaccination. The bases read TGTGCCAGCAGCTTAGAGGTAGGGGGCACTGAAGCTTTCTTT. Its amino acids are CASSLEVGGTEAFF.